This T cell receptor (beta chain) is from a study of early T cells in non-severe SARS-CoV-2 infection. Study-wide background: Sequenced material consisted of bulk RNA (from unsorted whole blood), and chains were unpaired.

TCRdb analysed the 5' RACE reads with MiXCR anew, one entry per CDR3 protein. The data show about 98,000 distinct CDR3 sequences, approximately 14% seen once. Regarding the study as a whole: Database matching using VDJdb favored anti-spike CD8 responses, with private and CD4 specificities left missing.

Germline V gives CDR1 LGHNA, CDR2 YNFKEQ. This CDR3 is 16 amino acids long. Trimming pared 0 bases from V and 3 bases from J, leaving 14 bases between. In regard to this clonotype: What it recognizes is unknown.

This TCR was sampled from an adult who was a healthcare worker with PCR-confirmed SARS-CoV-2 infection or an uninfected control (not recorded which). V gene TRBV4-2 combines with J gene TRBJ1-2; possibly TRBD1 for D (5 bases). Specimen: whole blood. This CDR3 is CASSQDHVRVYYGYTF. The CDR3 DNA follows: TGTGCCAGCAGCCAAGATCACGTCAGGGTCTACTATGGCTACACCTTC.